These 18 T cell receptor beta chains originate from one sample sequenced in a study of T cell changes during pregnancy in multiple sclerosis. TCRdb's copy holds only in-frame clones and misses some; the assay was immunoSEQ multiplex PCR. The sample includes around 60,000 clones, just over 90% of them seen just once. The material was CD4+ T cells from peripheral blood mononuclear cells, obtained before pregnancy. The receptors come from a female donor with multiple sclerosis, enrolled in a pregnancy study.

In this sample, this clone turned up once. V gene TRBV2 combines with J gene TRBJ2-1; TRBD2 matches 9 bases. Germline CDR1 reads SNHLY; CDR2 reads FYNNEI. V dropped 6 bases and J dropped 8; count of bases not matched to a gene: 11. The CDR3 runs 15 residues. This chain's CDR3 is CASSSAGGGRHEQFF. For the CDR3, the DNA is TGTGCCAGCAGCTCGGCGGGAGGGGGTAGACATGAGCAGTTCTTC.

The J gene is TRBJ2-4, the V gene TRBV16; 7 bases align to TRBD1. The CDR3 has 15 amino acids. J was trimmed by 1 base and V by 2 bases; bases with no gene match: 2. The germline CDR1 and CDR2 sequences are KGHSY and FQNENV. The CDR3 spells CASSQRRGAKNIQYF. The CDR3 nucleotides read TGTGCCAGCAGCCAACGCAGGGGGGCCAAAAACATTCAGTACTTC.

The chain links TRBV7-8 to TRBJ2-5; TRBD1 matches 7 bases. Germline CDR1 SGHVS, CDR2 FQNEAQ. V was clipped by 1 base and J by 5 bases; unmatched bases: 7. The CDR3 is 15 residues long. As DNA, the CDR3 is TGTGCCAGCAGCTTAGTGAGACAGGGAGCGGAGACCCAGTACTTC. Amino acids: CASSLVRQGAETQYF.

The gene calls are TRBV27 and TRBJ2-1, with 8 bases that match TRBD1. The CDR3 runs to 15 residues. V dropped 2 bases and J dropped 5; count of bases not matched to a gene: 5. CDR1 is MNHEY, CDR2 SMNVEV, per germline (reference sequence). As DNA, the CDR3 is TGTGCCAGCAGTTTACCGGGACAGGCAAACAATGAGCAGTTCTTC. This gives the protein CASSLPGQANNEQFF.

The chain carries TRBV2 and TRBJ2-7; D ambiguous. The CDR3 consists of 12 residues. V gave up 7 bases and J gave up 2 bases, with 9 bases separating them. Germline CDR1 and CDR2: SNHLY and FYNNEI. DNA for the CDR3: TGTGCCAGCACCCTAGATACCTACGAGCAGTACTTC. It encodes CASTLDTYEQYF.

This chain joins TRBV27 and TRBJ2-3, with TRBD2 identical over 9 bases. The V gene end was trimmed by 8 bases and the J gene end by 7 bases; junction bases not matched to a gene: 10. Germline loops: CDR1 MNHEY, CDR2 SMNVEV (reference sequence). The CDR3 is made up of 14 amino acids. As DNA, the CDR3 is TGTGCCAGCCCTCCCAGCGGGGGGTGGAATACGCAGTATTTT. It is translated as CASPPSGGWNTQYF.

V is TRBV12-5 and J is TRBJ2-7; TRBD2 aligns across 8 bases. The CDR3 loop spans 15 amino acids. V lost 6 bases to trimming and J lost 5 bases; unmatched junction nucleotides: 12. Germline CDR1 and CDR2: LGHNT and FRNRAP. This CDR3 is CASGTGTRLIHEQYF. The CDR3 nucleotides are TGTGCTAGTGGCACCGGGACTAGGTTAATCCACGAGCAGTACTTC.

This sequence joins TRBV9 and TRBJ2-2; 13 bases agree with TRBD2. CDR3 size: 17 residues. Germline CDR1 is SGDLS and CDR2 is YYNGEE. Unmatched junction bases numbered 6, after V lost 0 bases and J lost 7 bases. The CDR3: CASSVELAGGPSGELFF. As DNA, the CDR3 is TGTGCCAGCAGCGTAGAACTAGCGGGAGGGCCTAGCGGGGAGCTGTTTTTT.

The chain uses TRBV6-6 and TRBJ1-5, with D unclear. Per germline, CDR1 MNHNY and CDR2 SVGAGI (reference sequence). The CDR3 runs to 13 residues. V gave up 7 bases and J gave up 3 bases, with 10 bases separating them. The CDR3 loop is CASNEGSNQPQHF. The CDR3 coding sequence is TGTGCCAGCAACGAGGGATCCAATCAGCCCCAGCATTTT.

The chain is built from TRBV11-1 and TRBJ2-3; 8 bases map to TRBD2. The germline V gene encodes CDR1 SGHAT and CDR2 FQDESV (reference sequence). Trimming took 8 bases from V and 4 from J; bases not matched to a gene: 11. The CDR3 consists of 15 residues. For the CDR3, the DNA is TGTGCCAGCTCACTGTCAAGCGGGAGCCCAGATACGCAGTATTTT. Encoded protein: CASSLSSGSPDTQYF.

The V gene is TRBV30, the J gene TRBJ2-1, with 10 nucleotides matching TRBD2. This CDR3 region has 14 residues. Germline CDR1 and CDR2: GTSNPN and SVGIG (reference sequence). The V and J ends lost 4 bases and 2 bases, in that order; junction bases with no gene match: 2. The CDR3 here is CAWMGLAPYNEQFF. The CDR3 DNA reads as TGTGCCTGGATGGGACTAGCGCCCTACAATGAGCAGTTCTTC.

The chain employs TRBV7-8 and TRBJ2-2; 9 nucleotides line up with TRBD2. The CDR3 is made up of 17 amino acids. The V gene end was trimmed by 6 bases and the J gene end by 1 base; junction bases not matched to a gene: 9. CDR1 is SGHVS and CDR2 is FQNEAQ in the germline V gene. The CDR3 spells CASSGTKTSGNTGELFF. CDR3 nucleotide sequence: TGTGCCAGCAGTGGAACTAAGACTAGCGGGAACACCGGGGAGCTGTTTTTT.

V is TRBV7-5 and J is TRBJ2-2; the D call in the table, TRBD2, was not verified against the DNA. TRBV7-5 is classified as a pseudogene. The CDR3 has 18 residues. CDR3 sequence reads: CARSFVAGGPPNTGELFF. CDR3 in DNA: TGTGCCAGAAGCTTTGTAGCGGGAGGGCCGCCTAACACCGGGGAGCTGTTTTTT.

The CDR3 bases are TGTGCCAGTAGTATAGCGGTAAAGGGGTACGAGCAGTACTTC. It is translated as CASSIAVKGYEQYF. The chain carries TRBV19 and TRBJ2-7, with D maybe TRBD1 (5 bases). V lost 1 base to trimming and J lost 4 bases, with 11 bases between them. The length of the CDR3 is 14 residues. CDR1 is LNHDA and CDR2 is SQIVND in the germline V gene (reference sequence).

The chain recombines TRBV10-3 with TRBJ2-2; D may be TRBD2 (5 bases). V lost 6 bases and J 3 bases, leaving 14 bases between the germline ends. CDR1 ENHRY and CDR2 SYGVKD come from the germline V gene. This CDR3 contains 15 residues. CDR3 DNA: TGTGCCATCAGAACCGGGAACTTAGACACCGGGGAGCTGTTTTTT. Its protein product is CAIRTGNLDTGELFF.

This rearrangement joins TRBV29-1 to TRBJ2-1, with 9 nucleotides matching TRBD2. V shed 4 bases, J shed 2 bases, and the junction held 3 bases outside the gene matches. The CDR3 is made up of 14 amino acids. In germline, CDR1 is SQVTM, CDR2 ANQGSEA. The CDR3 loop is CSVVAGETYNEQFF. The CDR3 DNA reads TGCAGCGTTGTAGCGGGAGAAACCTACAATGAGCAGTTCTTC.

The chain combines TRBV5-1 with TRBJ2-3, with D perhaps matching TRBD1 (6 bases). This CDR3 comprises 15 residues. The germline V gene has CDR1 SGHRS and CDR2 YFSETQ. The ends were cut back, 3 bases at V and 0 bases at J, with 11 bases in the middle. The CDR3 nucleotides are TGCGCCAGCAGCTCCGGGACACCTAGCACAGATACGCAGTATTTT. It translates to CASSSGTPSTDTQYF. The full variable domain, in which reference TRBV5-1 and TRBJ2-3 provide the parts outside the CDR3, is KAGVTQTPRYLIKTRGQQVTLSCSPISGHRSVSWYQQTPGQGLQFLFEYFSETQRNKGNFPGRFSGRQFSNSRSEMNVSTLELGDSALYLCASSSGTPSTDTQYFGPGTRLTVL.

The chain couples TRBV6-5 to TRBJ2-2, with 15 bases lining up with TRBD2. The CDR3 sequence is 16 residues long. The V gene's germline CDR1 is MNHEY and CDR2 SVGAGI. After removal of 4 bases from V and 4 bases from J, the junction contained 1 base not matched to a gene. The DNA of the CDR3 is TGTGCCAGCAGTTGGGGACTAGCGGGGGGCACCGGGGAGCTGTTTTTT. Translation gives CASSWGLAGGTGELFF.